This entry features one T cell receptor beta chain sequence. Its antigen is currently not known. No much larger clone exists at a distance of one base, and base qualities are not known. Library prep was done by the immunoSEQ multiplex PCR assay. The immuneACCESS repertoire file appears here via TCRdb, limited to in-frame rearrangements. These files lack a portion of the clones; in checked studies, under half of the deficit traces to unresolved V genes, and the cause of the others is not known. Within this sample are about 15,000 clones, with 83% of them counted one time only. The top ten constitute about 18% of the sample. This record comes from a study of T cell changes during pregnancy in multiple sclerosis (dated by TCRdb to 2018 to 2020). Some background on the complete study: In women with multiple sclerosis, the researchers looked at how the T cell repertoire shifted as pregnancy progressed.

The receptor was derived from a female donor in good health, enrolled as a control in a pregnancy study. Sequenced material: CD8+ T cells from peripheral blood mononuclear cells, taken after pregnancy.

This receptor has the CDR3 CASSEGGPEYNEQFF. The nucleotide sequence is TGTGCCAGCAGTGAAGGGGGCCCCGAATACAATGAGCAGTTCTTC. The chain couples TRBV6-4 to TRBJ2-1, with 7 central nucleotides matching TRBD1. The cysteine opens and the phenylalanine closes a CDR3 of 15 amino acids. The CDR3 DNA has 45 bases and is translated from base 1. The germline V gene specifies MRHNA as CDR1 and SNTAGT as CDR2. Unmatched junction bases come to 6, with V trimmed by 3 bases and J by 4 bases.